This is a list of T cell receptor beta chains from one sample in a study of cytomegalovirus exposure and HLA in healthy donors. Here immunoSEQ multiplex PCR was the method, and the copy in TCRdb shows in-frame clones only, minus some. The table lists some 170,000 clones, more than 75% of them singletons. Specimen: PBMCs. These receptors came from a man aged 30 to 45 in good health and CMV-seropositive. The CDR3 runs from the conserved cysteine through the conserved F or W. A D gene is named only where the DNA matches it firmly. Rows give clone size only sometimes, using once, few, many, or a class for an expanded clone.

-	TRBJ2-1	TRBV7-9	-	TGTGCCAGCAGCCCCGGGGGGCTCGATGAGCAGTTCTTC	CASSPGGLDEQFF
-	TRBJ2-7	TRBV5-1	TRBD2	TGCGCCAGCAGCTTGACTAGCGGGTTCTCCTACGAGCAGTACTTC	CASSLTSGFSYEQYF
-	TRBJ2-7	TRBV4-2	-	TGTGCCAGCAGCTCCCCAGGGATCCCCCCCTACGAGCAGTACTTC	CASSSPGIPPYEQYF
-	TRBJ2-2	TRBV25-1	TRBD2	TGTGCCAGCCGAAATAGACTAGCGGGGGACGGGGAGCTGTTTTTT	CASRNRLAGDGELFF
-	TRBJ2-7	TRBV14	-	TGTGCCAGCAGCCTCAGCGGCTCCTACGAGCAGTACTTC	CASSLSGSYEQYF
-	TRBJ2-1	TRBV30	TRBD1	TGTGCCTGGAGTGTCGGGACAGGGGACAATGAGCAGTTCTTC	CAWSVGTGDNEQFF
-	TRBJ1-2	TRBV2	-	TGTGCCAGCGGTCGGAACTATGGCTACACCTTC	CASGRNYGYTF
once	TRBJ1-1	TRBV7-3	-	TGTGCCAGCAGCCAGGCTGAGGGCACTGAAGCTTTCTTT	CASSQAEGTEAFF
-	TRBJ2-5	TRBV5-4	-	TGTGCCAGCAGCGCCAGGTCAGGGGGGTACCAAGAGACCCAGTACTTC	CASSARSGGYQETQYF
once	TRBJ2-7	TRBV5-1	-	TGCGCCAGCAGCGCAGGACCGGGACCAAACTACGAGCAGTACTTC	CASSAGPGPNYEQYF
-	TRBJ1-4	TRBV6-5	-	TGTGCCAGCAGTTACTCCCGACCCGATAATGAAAAACTGTTTTTT	CASSYSRPDNEKLFF
-	TRBJ2-7	TRBV7-9	-	TGTGCCAGCAGCTTATTCGGCGGAGAGCAGTACTTC	CASSLFGGEQYF
-	TRBJ1-5	TRBV5-1	-	TGCGCCAGCAGCTTGACTGGTGGAAGCAATCAGCCCCAGCATTTT	CASSLTGGSNQPQHF
-	TRBJ2-3	TRBV29-1	-	TGCAGCGTTGAAAGGGATACGCAGTATTTT	CSVERDTQYF
many	TRBJ1-1	TRBV27	-	TGTGCCAGCACCCTAGTGCCTGGGAGCACTGAAGCTTTCTTT	CASTLVPGSTEAFF
-	TRBJ2-7	TRBV4-3	-	TGCGCCAGCAGCCCAGGCCCTAGGCAGGGGTCGTACGAGCAGTACTTC	CASSPGPRQGSYEQYF
-	TRBJ2-7	TRBV7-6	-	TGTGCCAGCAGCTTAGGGCCGGGGGGCAATTACGAGCAGTACTTC	CASSLGPGGNYEQYF
-	TRBJ1-5	TRBV19	-	TGTGCCAGTAGTCCGGACAGCCCATTT	CASSPDSPF
-	TRBJ1-1	TRBV4-3	-	TGCGCCAGCAGCCAATCGCTGAACACTGAAGCTTTCTTT	CASSQSLNTEAFF
once	TRBJ2-1	TRBV11-3	TRBD2	TGTGCCAGCAGCCCAGATAGCGGGGGGCCCCATGAGCAGTTCTTC	CASSPDSGGPHEQFF
-	TRBJ1-2	TRBV5-1	TRBD1	TGCGCCAGCAGCCCTGGACAGGCCAATCATGGCTACACCTTC	CASSPGQANHGYTF
-	TRBJ2-7	TRBV7-9	TRBD2	TGTGCCAGCAGCTTAGTCGCAGCGGGGGGCCCCTACGAGCAGTACTTC	CASSLVAAGGPYEQYF
-	TRBJ2-7	TRBV2	-	TGTGCCAGCAGACTATGGGGGGACTCACCGACCTACGAGCAGTACTTC	CASRLWGDSPTYEQYF
-	TRBJ1-2	TRBV6-5	-	TGTGCCAGCAGCGGGCTGGTTGGCTATGGCTACACCTTC	CASSGLVGYGYTF
-	TRBJ2-7	TRBV19	-	TGTGCCAGTAGTGTCAGCACCGGGACGCAGGGCTACGAGCAGTACTTC	CASSVSTGTQGYEQYF
-	TRBJ2-7	TRBV7-9	-	TGTGCCAGCAGCCTACCGACAGAGCGCTCCTACGAGCAGTACTTC	CASSLPTERSYEQYF
-	TRBJ1-1	TRBV12-5	-	TGTGCTAGTGGTTTGTACATCGGGGAGGTTCCCACTGAAGCTTTCTTT	CASGLYIGEVPTEAFF
-	TRBJ2-2	TRBV6-5	-	TGTGCCAGCAGTTACGAGGGGGAGAACACCGGGGAGCTGTTTTTT	CASSYEGENTGELFF
-	TRBJ2-1	TRBV7-6	TRBD2	TGTGCCAGCAGCTTTAGCGGGAGGGCCAATTCCAATGAGCAGTTCTTC	CASSFSGRANSNEQFF
-	TRBJ2-5	TRBV11-3	-	TGTGCCAGCAGCTTAGAACAGGGTGGAGGGAAGACCCAGTACTTC	CASSLEQGGGKTQYF
-	TRBJ2-1	TRBV27	-	TGTGCCAGCAGTCCGCAGGGGAATTTGGTCAATGAGCAGTTCTTC	CASSPQGNLVNEQFF
-	TRBJ2-7	TRBV7-9	-	TGTGCCAGCAGCTTATCGGCCTACGAGCAGTACTTC	CASSLSAYEQYF
-	TRBJ2-2	TRBV2	-	TGTGCCAGCAGGTCGAGGGAGACCGGGGAGCTGTTTTTT	CASRSRETGELFF
once	TRBJ2-7	TRBV11-3	TRBD1	TGTGCCAGCAGCCACCGGGACAGGAGGACCTACGAGCAGTACTTC	CASSHRDRRTYEQYF
-	TRBJ1-5	TRBV2	-	TGTGCCAGCAACCTACAGGGAATAGGCAGACAGCCCCAGCATTTT	CASNLQGIGRQPQHF
-	TRBJ2-5	TRBV23-1	-	TGCGCCAGCAGGGGGTGTGGAACTAAAGAGACCCAGTACTTC	CASRGCGTKETQYF
-	TRBJ2-3	TRBV11-2	TRBD2	TGTGCCAGCAGCCGAGAGAGCGGGGGTATAGATACGCAGTATTTT	CASSRESGGIDTQYF
-	TRBJ2-1	TRBV27	-	TGTGCCAGCAGTTTAGTTGCGGGACATCCGAAGGAGCAGTTCTTC	CASSLVAGHPKEQFF
-	TRBJ2-1	TRBV5-1	TRBD2	TGCGCCAGCAGCTTGACAGCGGGAGCCAATGAGCAGTTCTTC	CASSLTAGANEQFF
-	TRBJ2-1	TRBV29-1	TRBD1	TGCAGCGTTGCTTTGGAGAAGGACAGGTCCGGCGATGAGCAGTTCTTC	CSVALEKDRSGDEQFF
-	TRBJ2-1	TRBV13	TRBD2	TGTGCCAGCAACCCTGGGGCTAGCGGACTCTACTCCTACAATGAGCAGTTCTTC	CASNPGASGLYSYNEQFF
-	TRBJ2-3	TRBV5-1	-	TGCGCCAGCACCCCCCGATGGGGGTCCTCCACAGATACGCAGTATTTT	CASTPRWGSSTDTQYF
-	TRBJ2-7	TRBV9	-	TGTGCCAGCAGCGGTAGCTCGAGGGAGCAGTACTTC	CASSGSSREQYF
-	TRBJ1-1	TRBV7-9	-	TGTGCCAGCAGCTTAGCGGAAGGGAGGACTGAAGCTTTCTTT	CASSLAEGRTEAFF
-	TRBJ2-5	TRBV27	TRBD1	TGTGCCAGCAGTCGTCGGGACAGCCAAGAGACCCAGTACTTC	CASSRRDSQETQYF
-	TRBJ1-2	TRBV7-6	-	TGTGCCAGCAGCTTAGTCGGGGGGCGGAGTCACTATGGCTACACCTTC	CASSLVGGRSHYGYTF
-	TRBJ2-1	TRBV9	TRBD2	TGTGCCAGCAGCGCCTTATTTAGCGGGAGGGCCCTCCATGAGCAGTTCTTC	CASSALFSGRALHEQFF
-	TRBJ1-5	TRBV19	TRBD1	TGTGCCAGTAGTATAAACAGGGGACCCGGACCCCAGCATTTT	CASSINRGPGPQHF
once	TRBJ2-2	TRBV4-1	TRBD2	TGCGCCAGCAGCGTTCTGGGGGGAGGGGACACCGGGGAGCTGTTTTTT	CASSVLGGGDTGELFF
-	TRBJ1-2	TRBV10-1	TRBD1	TGCGCCAGCAGTGAGTCCGACAGGGAGAACTATGGCTACACCTTC	CASSESDRENYGYTF
-	TRBJ1-1	TRBV19	-	TGTGCCAGTAGTATAGGGGCGTCGGGGACTGAAGCTTTCTTT	CASSIGASGTEAFF
-	TRBJ2-2	TRBV4-3	TRBD2	TGCGCCAGCAGCCAAGTCATAGCGGGGGGTCACGGGGAGCTGTTTTTT	CASSQVIAGGHGELFF